The rows below give T cell receptor beta chains drawn from one sample of a study of identical twins. TCRdb re-called the 5' RACE reads with MiXCR, one entry per CDR3 protein. This sample has 600,000 to 800,000 distinct CDR3 sequences, with approximately 22% found just once. This sample was also put to use in a study of T cells expressing NK-cell markers.

Sample: PBMCs. These TCRs come from a woman under 30 in good health. CDR3s include the opening cysteine and the closing phenylalanine or tryptophan. Each record gives: clone size, D gene, V gene, CDR3 length, J gene, CDR3 protein, CDR3 DNA. D genes are given only for firm matches. Clone size is shown for a subset of rows, as once, few, many or a class of expanded clone.

>few|TRBD2|TRBV20-1|16|TRBJ2-3
CSARDTTSGSPDTQYF
TGCAGTGCTAGAGATACAACTAGCGGGAGCCCAGATACGCAGTATTTT
>-|TRBD2|TRBV20-1|14|TRBJ2-3
CSARLAERWDTQYF
TGCAGTGCTAGACTAGCGGAAAGATGGGATACGCAGTATTTT
>few|TRBD1|TRBV5-1|14|TRBJ2-7
CASSRTGGSHEQYF
TGCGCCAGCAGCCGGACAGGGGGCTCCCACGAGCAGTACTTC
>few|-|TRBV7-2|13|TRBJ2-7
CASSLTRGNEQYF
TGTGCCAGCAGCCTCACGCGGGGTAACGAGCAGTACTTC
>few|-|TRBV7-3|17|TRBJ2-1
CASSPAGGVSSYNEQFF
TGTGCCAGCAGCCCCGCGGGTGGGGTGAGCTCCTACAATGAGCAGTTCTTC
>few|-|TRBV10-3|14|TRBJ2-5
CAISESGLQETQYF
TGTGCCATCAGTGAGTCGGGACTGCAAGAGACCCAGTACTTC
>-|-|TRBV27|12|TRBJ1-5
CASSRIDQPQHF
TGTGCCAGCAGCAGGATCGATCAGCCCCAGCATTTT
>many|-|TRBV11-3|14|TRBJ1-1
CASSLDGGRTEAFF
TGTGCCAGCAGCTTAGACGGGGGTCGAACTGAAGCTTTCTTT
>-|TRBD1|TRBV29-1|12|TRBJ2-5
CSVEKGAETQYF
TGCAGCGTTGAAAAGGGGGCAGAGACCCAGTACTTC
>-|-|TRBV12-3/TRBV12-4|14|TRBJ1-5
CASSFGTRSQPQHF
TGTGCCAGCAGTTTCGGGACGAGATCCCAGCCCCAGCATTTT
>-|-|TRBV6-5|13|TRBJ2-2
CASSYGVSGELFF
TGTGCCAGCAGTTACGGGGTTTCCGGGGAGCTGTTTTTT
>-|TRBD1|TRBV12-3/TRBV12-4|15|TRBJ1-4
CASSLWDRRNEKLFF
TGTGCCAGCAGTTTATGGGACAGACGAAATGAAAAACTGTTTTTT
>few|-|TRBV10-3|12|TRBJ1-2
CAISEGVLGYTF
TGTGCCATCAGTGAGGGGGTCTTGGGCTACACCTTC